The sequence of this T cell receptor (beta chain) was determined in a study of glioma-infiltrating T cells (dated by TCRdb to the mid-2010s). Describing the broader study: Glioma tissue, non-neoplastic brain tissue and matched peripheral blood mononuclear cells were used as sources from which TCR alpha- and beta-chain repertoires were sequenced. Three low-grade glioma patients, fewer than 10 primary glioblastoma patients and three non-glioma patients contributing non-neoplastic brain tissue were included in the paired cohort. To measure divergence between tissue and blood T-cell populations, each tissue-infiltrating repertoire was compared with the peripheral blood repertoire of the same patient. Broad study findings and their caveats: Tissue and blood shared very few CDR3 sequences, a result attributed to high CDR3 diversity and limited sampling. VJ-independent divergence between tissue and blood was lower than expected in non-neoplastic patients but higher than expected in all gliomas, particularly low-grade gliomas. Small numbers underpinned the group comparisons: roughly 8 glioblastoma patients, three low-grade glioma patients and three non-neoplastic patients.

Worth noting for this clonotype: It has no known antigen specificity. Base qualities are missing; no much larger clone stands one base away.

The iRepertoire nested amplicon-rescue multiplex PCR (arm-PCR) platform was used to amplify TCR alpha and beta CDR3 regions from RNA. The input for one-step reverse transcription and amplification was about 100-450 ng of either tissue mRNA or PBMC total RNA. Following bead purification, Illumina adapters were added by a secondary multiplex PCR, and the libraries were gel-purified between 200 and 400 bp. Demultiplexing relied on internal 6-nucleotide barcodes carried by the libraries. Sequencing of libraries was performed on an Illumina MiSeq with 2x220 or 2x250 nucleotide paired-end reads. The authors' analysis ran thus. Paired reads were merged using FLASH 1.2.11 and aligned with BWA-MEM to the GRCh37 human genome, and TRA and TRB reads were then extracted. For V and J assignment, an IMGT-derived reference of cassette sequences and CDR3 motifs that included pseudogenes was used. Reads were translated in three frames, and productive CDR3s were defined by a C…FGXG motif without stop codons. Unique combinations of V-J cassette pair and CDR3 amino acid sequence were defined as clonotypes. Reads were filtered by Hamming distance, thresholded by each sample's sequence error rate in mapped regions. TCRdb reprocessed the public reads (quality trimming at Q25 with fastp, clone calling with MiXCR) and kept in-frame beta chains. Each CDR3 protein gets just one entry, which takes the most common genes and DNA from the rows behind it. The V and J calls and clone size are TCRdb's, not the authors'. Present in this sample are 150,000 to 200,000 distinct CDR3 sequences, around 40% of which were seen just once. 4% to 6.5% of the sample rests with the top ten.

Source material: glioma tissue, nonneoplastic brain tissue, or PBMCs (not recorded which). This sequence originates from a human donor with low-grade glioma or glioblastoma, undergoing nonglioma brain surgery, or in good health (not recorded which).

CDR3 loop: CAWTSGSGYNEQFF. The nucleotide sequence reads as follows: TGTGCCTGGACTAGCGGGAGTGGGTACAATGAGCAGTTCTTC. Recombination connected TRBV30 to TRBJ2-1; 10 central bases correspond to TRBD2. The germline V gene (reference sequence) sets CDR1 to GTSNPN and CDR2 to SVGIG. V trim: 4 bases; J trim: 4 bases; unmatched bases: 4. The CDR3 spans 14 residues, from the cysteine through the phenylalanine. The CDR3 DNA has 42 bases and is translated from base 1.